This TCR beta chain was retrieved from a study of blood T cells in healthy people across ages. Then a second PCR, running roughly 6 to 12 cycles, was carried out with a sample-barcoded 5' primer and a J-beta primer mix. TCRdb called the 5' RACE reads again in MiXCR, with one record for every CDR3 protein. The repertoire holds 850,000 to 1,100,000 distinct CDR3 sequences, approximately 38% seen once, with roughly 14% in the top ten. Healthy Russian Caucasian donors spanned ages about 6 to 90 years. The germline V gene has CDR1 MNHNY and CDR2 SVGAGI (reference sequence). The CDR3 is made up of 12 amino acids. Deletions cut 7 bases from V and 5 bases from J, with 8 bases between.

The J gene is TRBJ1-4, the V gene TRBV6-6; D ambiguous. The TCR originated in a man younger than 35 in good health. The sequencing input was blood. CDR3 in amino acids: CASTAANEKLFF. CDR3 nucleotide sequence: TGTGCCAGCACGGCCGCGAATGAAAAACTGTTTTTT.